The 4 T cell receptor beta chains below were found in one sample sequenced in a study of blood T cell repertoires in COVID-19. TCRdb's copy holds only in-frame clones and misses some; the assay was immunoSEQ multiplex PCR. The sample has about 180,000 clones, over 80% seen once; the top ten hold 6% to 8.5%. The sequenced sample was peripheral blood. The receptors shown here come from a woman in her seventies with COVID-19, enrolled during active disease.

The chain employs TRBV10-1 and TRBJ2-3; 9 nucleotides align to TRBD2. J lost 4 bases, V lost 5 bases, and 7 bases had no gene match. In germline, CDR1 is WNHNN, CDR2 SYGVQD (reference sequence). The CDR3 runs to 15 residues. This CDR3 reads CASSRLAGGADTQYF. CDR3 nucleotides: TGCGCCAGCAGTCGCCTGGCGGGAGGGGCAGATACGCAGTATTTT.

V usage is TRBV5-1 and J usage is TRBJ1-1; no definite D call. The V end was cut by 4 bases, the J end by 1 base, with 14 bases between. The CDR3 runs to 15 residues. Germline V gene sequence: CDR1 SGHRS, CDR2 YFSETQ. CDR3 in amino acids: CASSMVLTGNTEAFF. The CDR3 nucleotides read TGCGCCAGCAGCATGGTCCTCACGGGGAACACTGAAGCTTTCTTT.

The chain uses TRBV28 and TRBJ2-3, with TRBD2 identical over 12 bases. Germline lookup yields CDR1 MDHEN and CDR2 SYDVKM. The CDR3 length is 15 residues. The V and J ends lost 4 bases and 5 bases, in that order; junction bases with no gene match: 4. CDR3 in amino acids: CASSSGTSGLDTQYF. CDR3 nucleotides: TGTGCCAGCAGTTCCGGGACTAGCGGGTTAGATACGCAGTATTTT.

This clone occurred once. The chain uses TRBV9 and TRBJ2-4; a possible D gene is TRBD2 (5 bases). This CDR3 comprises 14 residues. Trimming stripped 0 bases from V and 12 bases from J, with 16 bases between. Germline V gene data show CDR1 as SGDLS and CDR2 as YYNGEE. CDR3 nucleotides: TGTGCCAGCAGCGTAGGCTCCCAAGGAGGCCGTCAGTACTTC. Amino acids: CASSVGSQGGRQYF. The whole variable domain, remainder taken from reference TRBV9 and TRBJ2-4, is DSGVTQTPKHLITATGQRVTLRCSPRSGDLSVYWYQQSLDQGLQFLIQYYNGEERAKGNILERFSAQQFPDLHSELNLSSLELGDSALYFCASSVGSQGGRQYFGAGTRLSVL.